This T cell receptor beta chain appears in the sequencing data of a study of cytomegalovirus exposure and HLA in healthy donors. Study-level points and caveats: Certain sequence variants were highly shared and formed a cluster, and this cluster was likely a sequencing artifact.

A multiplex PCR was run with 60 Vbeta primers and 13 Jbeta primers. This table comes from immunoSEQ multiplex PCR, and its TCRdb copy is limited to in-frame clones, with some not included. The sample has 100,000 to 150,000 clones, around four fifths seen once. To note about this clone: The antigen is not known.

This sequence originates from a woman aged 40 to 55 in good health and CMV-seropositive. The sample was PBMCs.

In DNA form, the CDR3 reads TGTGCCAGCAGGGACCCGGGACAGGGATCCGGGGAGCTGTTTTTT. Translating it yields CASRDPGQGSGELFF. This chain uses TRBV6-5 with TRBJ2-2, with TRBD1 matching over 9 bases. The germline gives CDR1 MNHEY, CDR2 SVGAGI. The CDR3 spans 15 residues. With 6 bases clipped from V and 6 bases from J, the junction kept 8 bases outside the gene matches.